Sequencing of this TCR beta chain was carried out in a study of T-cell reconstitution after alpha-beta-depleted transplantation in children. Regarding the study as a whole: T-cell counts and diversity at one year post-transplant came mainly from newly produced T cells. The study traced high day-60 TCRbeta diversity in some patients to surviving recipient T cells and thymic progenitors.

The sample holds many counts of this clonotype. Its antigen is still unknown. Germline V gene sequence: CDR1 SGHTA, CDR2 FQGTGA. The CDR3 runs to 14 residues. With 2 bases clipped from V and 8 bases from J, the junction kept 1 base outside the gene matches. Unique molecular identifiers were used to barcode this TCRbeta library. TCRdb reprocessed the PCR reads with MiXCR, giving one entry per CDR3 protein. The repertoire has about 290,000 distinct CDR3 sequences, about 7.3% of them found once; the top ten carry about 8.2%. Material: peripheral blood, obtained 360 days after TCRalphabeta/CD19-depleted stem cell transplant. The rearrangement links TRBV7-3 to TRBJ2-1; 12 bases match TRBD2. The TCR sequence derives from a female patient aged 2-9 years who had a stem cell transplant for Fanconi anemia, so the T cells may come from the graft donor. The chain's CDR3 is CASSLLAGGYEQFF. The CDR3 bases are TGTGCCAGCAGCTTACTAGCGGGAGGGTATGAGCAGTTCTTC. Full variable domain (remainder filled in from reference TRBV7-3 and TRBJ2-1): GAGVSQTPSNKVTEKGKYVELRCDPISGHTALYWYRQSLGQGPEFLIYFQGTGAADDSGLPNDRFFAVRPEGSVSTLKIQRTERGDSAVYLCASSLLAGGYEQFFGPGTRLTVL.